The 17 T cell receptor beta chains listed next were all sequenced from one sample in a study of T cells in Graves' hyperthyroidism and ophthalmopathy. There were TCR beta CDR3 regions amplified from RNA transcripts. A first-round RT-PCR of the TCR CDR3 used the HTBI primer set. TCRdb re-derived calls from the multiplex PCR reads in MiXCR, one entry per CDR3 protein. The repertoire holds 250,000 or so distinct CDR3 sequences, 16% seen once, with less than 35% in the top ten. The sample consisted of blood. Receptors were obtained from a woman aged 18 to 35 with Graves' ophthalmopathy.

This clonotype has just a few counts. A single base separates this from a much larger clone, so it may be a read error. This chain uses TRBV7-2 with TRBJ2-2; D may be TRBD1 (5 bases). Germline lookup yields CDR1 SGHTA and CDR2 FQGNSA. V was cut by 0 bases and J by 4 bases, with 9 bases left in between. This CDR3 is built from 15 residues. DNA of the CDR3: TGTGCCAGCAGCTTAGCGTTGGGGCCCACCGGGGAGCTGTTTTTT. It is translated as CASSLALGPTGELFF. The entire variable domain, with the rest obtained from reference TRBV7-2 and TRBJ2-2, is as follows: GAGVSQSPSNKVTEKGKDVELRCDPISGHTALYWYRQSLGQGLEFLIYFQGNSAPDKSGLPSDRFSAERTGGSVSTLTIQRTQQEDSAVYLCASSLALGPTGELFFGEGSRLTVL.

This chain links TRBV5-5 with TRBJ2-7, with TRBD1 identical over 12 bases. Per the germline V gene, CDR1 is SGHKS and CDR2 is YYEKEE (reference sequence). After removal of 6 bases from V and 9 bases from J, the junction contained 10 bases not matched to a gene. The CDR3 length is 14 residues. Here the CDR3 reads CASNHRDRGQGQYF. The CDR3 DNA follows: TGTGCCAGCAACCACCGGGACAGGGGGCAGGGGCAGTACTTC. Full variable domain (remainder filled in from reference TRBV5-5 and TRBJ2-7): DAGVTQSPTHLIKTRGQQVTLRCSPISGHKSVSWYQQVLGQGPQFIFQYYEKEERGRGNFPDRFSARQFPNYSSELNVNALLLGDSALYLCASNHRDRGQGQYFGPGTRLTVT.

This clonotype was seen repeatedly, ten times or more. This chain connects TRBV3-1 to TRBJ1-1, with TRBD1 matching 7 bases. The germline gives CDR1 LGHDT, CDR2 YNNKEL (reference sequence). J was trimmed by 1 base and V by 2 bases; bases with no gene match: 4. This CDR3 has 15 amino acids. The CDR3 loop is CASSQWDSRNTEAFF. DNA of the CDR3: TGTGCCAGCAGCCAATGGGACAGTAGGAACACTGAAGCTTTCTTT.

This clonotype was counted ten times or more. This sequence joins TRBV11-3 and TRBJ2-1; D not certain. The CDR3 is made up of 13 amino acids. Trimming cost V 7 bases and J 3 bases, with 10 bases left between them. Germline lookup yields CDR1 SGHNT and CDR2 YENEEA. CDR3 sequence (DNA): TGTGCCAGCAAACAGACGCACTACAATGAGCAGTTCTTC. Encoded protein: CASKQTHYNEQFF.

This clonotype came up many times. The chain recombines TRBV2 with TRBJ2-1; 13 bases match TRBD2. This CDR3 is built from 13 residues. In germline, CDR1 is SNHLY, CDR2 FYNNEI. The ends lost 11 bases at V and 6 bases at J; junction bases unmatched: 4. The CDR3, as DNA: TGTGCCGAAACTAGCGGGAGGGCCAATGAGCAGTTCTTC. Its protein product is CAETSGRANEQFF.

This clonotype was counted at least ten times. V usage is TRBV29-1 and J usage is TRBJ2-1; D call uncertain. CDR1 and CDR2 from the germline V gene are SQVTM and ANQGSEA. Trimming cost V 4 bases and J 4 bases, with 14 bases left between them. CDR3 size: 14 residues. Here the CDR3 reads CSVGTGIFYNEQFF. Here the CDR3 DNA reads TGCAGCGTTGGCACCGGAATATTTTACAATGAGCAGTTCTTC.

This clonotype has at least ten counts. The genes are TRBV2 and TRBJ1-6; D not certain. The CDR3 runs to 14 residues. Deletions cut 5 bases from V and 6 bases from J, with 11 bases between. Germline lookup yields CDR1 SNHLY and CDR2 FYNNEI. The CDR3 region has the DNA TGTGCCAGCAGTCGGGATCGGAGTAATTCACCCCTCCACTTT. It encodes CASSRDRSNSPLHF.

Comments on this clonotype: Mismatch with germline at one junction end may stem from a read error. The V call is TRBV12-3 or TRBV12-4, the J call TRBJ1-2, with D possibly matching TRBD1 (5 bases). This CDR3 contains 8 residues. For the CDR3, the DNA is TGTGCCAGCAGTTTAGGGGGGTTC. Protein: CASSLGGF.

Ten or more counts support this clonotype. The CDR3 region is CASSQDRGTGIYGYTF. In nucleotides, the CDR3 is TGCGCCAGCAGCCAAGATAGGGGGACAGGAATCTATGGCTACACCTTC. The chain uses TRBV4-3 and TRBJ1-2, with 8 bases lining up with TRBD1. J gave up 4 bases and V 0 bases, and 7 bases lay outside the gene matches. This CDR3 is 16 amino acids long. CDR1 is LGHNA and CDR2 is YSLEER in the germline V gene.

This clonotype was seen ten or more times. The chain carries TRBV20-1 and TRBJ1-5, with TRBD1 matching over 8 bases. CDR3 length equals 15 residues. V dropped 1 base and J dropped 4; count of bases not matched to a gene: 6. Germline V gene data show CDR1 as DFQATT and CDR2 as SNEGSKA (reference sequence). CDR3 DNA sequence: TGCAGTGCTAGAGCCGGGACAGGCGTAAATCAGCCCCAGCATTTT. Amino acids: CSARAGTGVNQPQHF.

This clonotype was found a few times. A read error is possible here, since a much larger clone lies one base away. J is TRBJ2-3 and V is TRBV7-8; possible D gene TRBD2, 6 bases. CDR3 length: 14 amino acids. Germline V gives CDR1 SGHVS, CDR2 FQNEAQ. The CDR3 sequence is CASSVITSTDTRYF. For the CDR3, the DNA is TGTGCCAGCAGCGTAATAACTAGCACAGATACGCGGTATTTT.

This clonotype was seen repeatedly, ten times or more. CDR3 residues: CASSLEYPAGQFF. The CDR3 DNA follows: TGTGCCAGCAGCTTAGAGTATCCAGCTGGGCAGTTCTTC. J is TRBJ2-1 and V is TRBV11-2; D is undetermined. Germline-derived CDR1 and CDR2 are SGHAT and FQNNGV. V shed 0 bases and J shed 12 bases, with 12 bases lying between them. The CDR3 sequence is 13 residues long.

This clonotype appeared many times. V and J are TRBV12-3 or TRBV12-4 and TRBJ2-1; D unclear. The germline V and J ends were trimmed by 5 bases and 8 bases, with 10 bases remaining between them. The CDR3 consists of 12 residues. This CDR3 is CASSPMSYEQFF. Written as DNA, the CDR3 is TGTGCCAGCAGTCCCATGTCGTATGAGCAGTTCTTC.

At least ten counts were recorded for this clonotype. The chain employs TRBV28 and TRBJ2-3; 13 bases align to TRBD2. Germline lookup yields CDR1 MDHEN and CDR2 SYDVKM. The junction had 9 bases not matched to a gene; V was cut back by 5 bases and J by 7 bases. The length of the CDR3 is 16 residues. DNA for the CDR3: TGTGCCAGCAGTCCCCTAGGACTAGCGGGAGATTATACGCAGTATTTT. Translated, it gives CASSPLGLAGDYTQYF.

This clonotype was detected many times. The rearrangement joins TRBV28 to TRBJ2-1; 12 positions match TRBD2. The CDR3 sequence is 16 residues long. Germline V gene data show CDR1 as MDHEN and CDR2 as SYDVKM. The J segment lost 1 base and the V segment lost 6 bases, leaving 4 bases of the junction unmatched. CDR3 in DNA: TGTGCCAGCAGGGTGACTAGCGGGGGATCCTACAATGAGCAGTTCTTC. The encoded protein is CASRVTSGGSYNEQFF.

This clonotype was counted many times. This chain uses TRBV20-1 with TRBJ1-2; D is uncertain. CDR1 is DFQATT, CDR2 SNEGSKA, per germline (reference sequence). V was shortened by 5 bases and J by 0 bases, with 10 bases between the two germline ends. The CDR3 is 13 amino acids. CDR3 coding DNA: TGCAGTGCTGGAGGGAGCGCTAACTATGGCTACACCTTC. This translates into CSAGGSANYGYTF.

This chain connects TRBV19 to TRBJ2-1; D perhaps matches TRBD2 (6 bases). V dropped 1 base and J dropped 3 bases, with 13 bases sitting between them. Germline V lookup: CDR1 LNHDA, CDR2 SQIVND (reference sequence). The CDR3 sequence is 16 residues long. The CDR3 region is CASSIVGIAVYNEQFF. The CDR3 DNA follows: TGTGCCAGTAGTATAGTAGGAATAGCGGTCTACAATGAGCAGTTCTTC.